Listed here is a single T cell receptor beta chain. Its antigen remains unidentified. Base qualities are missing; no much larger clone stands one base away. These data are taken from a study of cytomegalovirus exposure and HLA in healthy donors (dated by TCRdb to about 2017). In the study overall: According to an earlier analysis of a few hundred of the donors, roughly 180 million T cells yielded over 90 million unique TCR beta sequences and approximately 280 Gb of sequence data. About 280 gigabases of sequencing data and around 80 million unique TCR sequences made up an early release that covered 500 to 700 HLA-typed donors. The genetic ancestry cluster associated with self-reported Caucasian donors included roughly 84% of the 300 to 450 genotyped donors. The aim of the study was to test whether cataloging public T cell receptors could identify signatures of past pathogen exposure. The study profiled the T cell repertoires of some 610 subjects by immunosequencing and related them to cytomegalovirus serostatus. Along with the approximately 650-subject first cohort, a separate validation cohort of around 120 different subjects was used. High-throughput TCR immunosequencing, statistical association of individual TCRs with disease status, and machine learning were combined to predict cytomegalovirus infection status. In a later analysis, previously published TCR beta repertoires from about 670 donors were re-analyzed and high-resolution HLA genotyping was added so that TCR occurrence patterns could be studied. Rather than drawing on any new phenotypic data, the later analysis identified candidate immune exposures from TCR beta sequences and the way those sequences occurred across donors. In an earlier analysis of 500 to 650 of the donors, high-throughput TCR beta sequencing was used to judge whether each TCR beta V gene segment behaved as functional or pseudogenic. Donor age, sex, ethnicity and CMV serostatus were collected together with the repertoire data. A later genetic analysis took genome-wide SNP genotypes for about three fifths of the roughly 700 donors and used that subset as a discovery cohort. All discovery cohort repertoires had been generated on a single sequencing platform. Both class I and class II loci were covered by HLA typing, at four-digit resolution. Typing coverage differed by locus: A, B, C, DRB1 and DQB1 were typed in about 620-630 donors, DQA1 in roughly 500, DPA1 in roughly 590, and DPB1 in roughly 470. Because of strong linkage in the cohort, 5 or 6 DR-DQ haplotypes were treated as single units for association and clustering. On average, roughly 250,000 unique TCR beta nucleotide sequences were sequenced per donor among 398 genotyped donors of the cohort, with about 19% of those sequences being non-productive. Points the paper makes about the study in general: In a later analysis, TCR association rates were found to vary across HLA loci, with the most associated TCRs seen for DRB1 alleles and the fewest for HLA-C alleles. When HLA alleles, especially DR and DQ, strongly co-occurred, TCR associations were difficult to assign to individual alleles. It was suggested by the authors that the approach could potentially be generalized to other disease states and immunological phenotypes. V-gene and J-gene trimming of TCR beta chains was associated with a missense DCLRE1C variant in a later genetic analysis, and the association was replicated in an independent cohort. A later analysis reported that several top co-occurrence clusters appeared linked to parvovirus B19, influenza, CMV and Epstein-Barr virus. The only immune exposure information available for the cohort was CMV serostatus. HLA typing was unavailable for some donors at each locus, so association tests used only the typed subset. A later genetic analysis reported fewer N-insertions in productive TCRs among donors in an Asian-associated ancestry cluster than the roughly 690-donor mean. A few of the identified cytomegalovirus-associated TCR beta chains were confirmed in vitro to be specific for cytomegalovirus antigens. A total of 164 TCR beta chains were listed by the study as associated with cytomegalovirus. In a later analysis, 15,000 to 20,000 TCR beta sequences were associated with specific HLA alleles at a false discovery rate of 0.05. Because the 87-base-pair reads could not distinguish some IMGT-functional V segments, including TRBV6-2 and TRBV6-3, those segments were excluded. Because counts were too low, about 18 rarely observed V segments, including chromosome 9 orphons, were excluded from the earlier analysis of about 500 of the donors. Linkage disequilibrium might explain the correlated functional status among segregating V segments, but an unknown experimental factor could not be ruled out. The classifier was reported to diagnose cytomegalovirus status with high specificity and sensitivity in both the original and validation cohorts. Most TCR sequences were observed very rarely across donors, whereas some public TCRs were present in many individuals. In a later analysis, HLA-associated TCR beta chains were found to be more clonally expanded and to have lower generation probabilities than equally common non-associated chains. In a later analysis, most CMV-associated TCR beta chains were found to appear HLA-restricted, with HLA associations seemingly driven largely by CMV exposure. This cohort had only TCR beta chains sequenced, and the lack of alpha or paired-chain data limited which features could be detected. In an earlier analysis of roughly 560 of the donors, most TCR beta V segments were observed in productive rearrangements about 87% or about 30% of the time, broadly matching IMGT annotations. Presence/absence analyses assumed roughly uniform sequencing depth across donors, an assumption that may not hold. A cluster of highly shared sequence variants was judged likely to represent a technical artifact of the sequencing pipeline. A further reported finding was that TCR beta sequences accurately predicted the HLA-A and HLA-B alleles for most subjects in the first cohort.

The CDR3 measures 17 amino acids from cysteine to phenylalanine. Of the read, only the CDR3 DNA is kept; its 51 bases are in frame from base 1. In the germline V gene, CDR1 corresponds to SGHVS and CDR2 to FNYEAQ. Relative to germline, V is 2 bases shorter and J is 4 bases shorter, with 17 bases between their ends. The cohort consisted of hundreds of healthy bone marrow donors. All cohort members were sampled while nominally healthy, although unrecorded immune exposures were likely present. The donor tested CMV seronegative, placing the donor among the 300 to 400 seronegative members of the cohort. Every donor gave a peripheral blood sample, and the peripheral blood mononuclear cells from that sample were used for TCR beta sequencing. The Qiagen DNeasy Blood Extraction Kit was used to extract genomic DNA from the blood cell samples. Libraries were prepared through the immunoSEQ multiplex PCR assay. The multiplex PCR relied on a mix of 60 forward primers for TCR Vbeta segments and 13 reverse primers for TCR Jbeta segments. A multiplex PCR assay on genomic DNA amplified the CDR3 region of rearranged TCR beta genes. The Illumina HiSeq System was used to sequence the amplified TCR beta libraries as 87-base-pair reads. Per the source publication's procedure: Across the 500 to 700 repertoires, a later analysis counted around 80 million unique TCR beta chains, roughly 11 million of which were shared by at least two donors. Raw reads were error-corrected and collapsed into unique sequences with a nearest-neighbor algorithm that merged closely related sequences to remove PCR and sequencing errors. To assign V, D and J gene segments, CDR3 sequences were aligned to IMGT reference sequences. Each retained sequence needed at least a six-nucleotide match to both a V gene segment and a J gene segment. Rearrangements were classified as productive when the CDR3 lacked stop codons and remained in frame with V and J, and all other rearrangements were classified as non-productive. Following IMGT convention, CDR3 was defined as the stretch from the second conserved V-encoded cysteine to the conserved J-encoded phenylalanine. The earlier analysis of some 550 of the donors excluded any sequence lacking an unambiguous match to a single V gene segment. In an earlier analysis of some 590 of the donors, V segments were called functional above 56.7% productive rearrangements and were called segregating when the between-donor standard deviation exceeded 5%. A statistical classification framework was built for diagnosing cytomegalovirus status from the catalog of TCR beta chain sequences. V and J gene assignment, in a later analysis, came from comparing TCR nucleotide sequences with IMGT/GENE-DB human TR gene sequences. The TCRdist pipeline was used in a later analysis to assign CDR3 sequences and most-parsimonious VDJ recombination scenarios. In a later analysis, each TCR beta chain was defined by its CDR3 amino acid sequence together with its V-gene family, and reads without a unique V-gene family were excluded. As a way to deal with suspected cross-contamination and a sequencing artifact, a later analysis dropped 450 to 700 nucleotide sequences that were highly shared and had low generation probability. For each public chain, a later analysis derived a clonal expansion index from normalized ranks of inferred template counts within each repertoire. A later analysis computed generation probabilities with a VDJ recombination model fitted to out-of-frame rearrangements, and checked the results against IGoR. In a later analysis, TCR-TCR, TCR-HLA and TCR-CMV co-occurrence was scored with hypergeometric tests, and a repertoire-size bias correction was applied to TCR pairs. In a later analysis, false discovery rates were estimated by permuting HLA or CMV assignments 20 times. In a later analysis, co-occurring TCRs were grouped using DBSCAN, and TCRdist sequence similarity was added for clustering within HLA-allele-positive subsets. Repertoires with fewer than 30,000 or more than 120,000 public chains, plus five repertoires with anomalous nucleotide sharing, were excluded from co-occurrence clustering. This is the immuneACCESS table as TCRdb keeps it, with only in-frame sequences that have V and J called. A part of the clones is gone; compared with another copy, unresolved V genes explain less than half, and the rest is unexplained. That table supplies the V and J calls and clone size; D and trimming were determined from the DNA. Here the sample has roughly 83,000 clones; less than 85% occur a single time. The ten top clones hold around 3.9% of the sample.

The V and J genes are TRBV7-6 and TRBJ2-2, with a weak D call of TRBD1 (6 bases match). The TCR comes from a man aged 60 to 69 in good health and CMV-seronegative. Specimen: PBMCs. The nucleotide sequence is TGTGCCAGCAGCTTACTGAAGACAGGTTCGAGCACCGGGGAGCTGTTTTTT. It encodes CASSLLKTGSSTGELFF. With all but the CDR3 taken from the reference TRBV7-6 and TRBJ2-2 genes, the full variable domain is: GAGVSQSPRYKVTKRGQDVALRCDPISGHVSLYWYRQALGQGPEFLTYFNYEAQQDKSGLPNDRFSAERPEGSISTLTIQRTEQRDSAMYRCASSLLKTGSSTGELFFGEGSRLTVL.